A selection of T cell receptor beta chains follows, all from one sample in a study of regulatory and conventional T cells in RAG deficiency. Profiled with immunoSEQ multiplex PCR; TCRdb holds only in-frame clones, not every one. The table lists more than 9,500 clones, just under 95% of them singletons. These sequences were also reported in another study, on regulatory T cells.

The specimen was CD4+ effector T cells sorted from blood. These receptors were obtained from a human donor in good health. Each CDR3 is given without its conserved first and last residue. The order of the fields is V gene, CDR3 protein.

v_gene: TRBV2
CDR3aa: ASSVLESNTEAF

v_gene: TRBV28
CDR3aa: ASSLAQGRNEQF

v_gene: TRBV4-1
CDR3aa: ASSQGRVELF

v_gene: TRBV19
CDR3aa: ASSIQGDSEAF

v_gene: TRBV7-3
CDR3aa: ASSSTGQPNTEAF

v_gene: TRBV9
CDR3aa: ASSQGGTEAF

v_gene: TRBV18
CDR3aa: ASSPSGGDGYT

v_gene: TRBV19
CDR3aa: ASSLRGGTNTDTQY

v_gene: TRBV7-9
CDR3aa: ASSFEGVNTEAF

v_gene: TRBV6-1
CDR3aa: ASSSGTYNTGELF

v_gene: TRBV2
CDR3aa: ASSEWQVDEKLF

v_gene: TRBV5-6
CDR3aa: ASSPGGGLNSPLH

v_gene: TRBV28
CDR3aa: ASSPQGAGNTIY

v_gene: TRBV18
CDR3aa: ASSPGASYGYT

v_gene: TRBV7-9
CDR3aa: ASSYSGNTIY

v_gene: TRBV4-1
CDR3aa: ASSQGGTAYNEQF

v_gene: TRBV28
CDR3aa: ASSLGGSGTQY

v_gene: TRBV6-1
CDR3aa: ASTGPTGSDYGYT

v_gene: TRBV11-2
CDR3aa: ASSLAGPYNEQF

v_gene: TRBV2
CDR3aa: ASTSGGAGETQY

v_gene: TRBV5-1
CDR3aa: ASSRTEPDEKLF

v_gene: TRBV18
CDR3aa: ASSPRGSSSPLH

v_gene: TRBV30
CDR3aa: AWSAWGGTGHNEQF

v_gene: TRBV4-2
CDR3aa: ASNTIAPNTGELF

v_gene: TRBV30
CDR3aa: AWKPGSGTNEKLF

v_gene: TRBV11-2
CDR3aa: ASSSPSGQGVNTEAF

v_gene: TRBV9
CDR3aa: ASSLGGPRAPSPLH

v_gene: TRBV30
CDR3aa: AWRGAGRTRDYT

v_gene: TRBV5-6
CDR3aa: ASSLLEGGNTIY

v_gene: TRBV7-2
CDR3aa: ASSPRTGYEQY

v_gene: TRBV2
CDR3aa: ASSVGRYQETQY

v_gene: TRBV6-1
CDR3aa: ASSDASGRTDTQY

v_gene: TRBV30
CDR3aa: AWRAVSYEQY

v_gene: TRBV9
CDR3aa: ASSPRTGPNTEAF

v_gene: TRBV7-2
CDR3aa: ASSWRSSGRATPNEQY

v_gene: TRBV28
CDR3aa: ASSFGPTYNEQF

v_gene: TRBV5-6
CDR3aa: ASSPDRGGSTEAF

v_gene: TRBV4-1
CDR3aa: ASSQDFHRVNTEAF

v_gene: TRBV2
CDR3aa: ASSEWGLSSYNEQF

v_gene: TRBV28
CDR3aa: ASLIAGGNYGYT

v_gene: TRBV28
CDR3aa: ASNLMGGGQPQH

v_gene: TRBV14
CDR3aa: ASSLLPGQGTYEQY

v_gene: TRBV6-1
CDR3aa: AGASGRSSYNEQF

v_gene: TRBV5-4
CDR3aa: ASSYGAGNGYT

v_gene: TRBV19
CDR3aa: ASSASRRTMNTEAF

v_gene: TRBV7-2
CDR3aa: ASSSDRGATDTQY

v_gene: TRBV9
CDR3aa: ASGSTGVGNSPLH

v_gene: TRBV6-1
CDR3aa: ASSERPTDTQY